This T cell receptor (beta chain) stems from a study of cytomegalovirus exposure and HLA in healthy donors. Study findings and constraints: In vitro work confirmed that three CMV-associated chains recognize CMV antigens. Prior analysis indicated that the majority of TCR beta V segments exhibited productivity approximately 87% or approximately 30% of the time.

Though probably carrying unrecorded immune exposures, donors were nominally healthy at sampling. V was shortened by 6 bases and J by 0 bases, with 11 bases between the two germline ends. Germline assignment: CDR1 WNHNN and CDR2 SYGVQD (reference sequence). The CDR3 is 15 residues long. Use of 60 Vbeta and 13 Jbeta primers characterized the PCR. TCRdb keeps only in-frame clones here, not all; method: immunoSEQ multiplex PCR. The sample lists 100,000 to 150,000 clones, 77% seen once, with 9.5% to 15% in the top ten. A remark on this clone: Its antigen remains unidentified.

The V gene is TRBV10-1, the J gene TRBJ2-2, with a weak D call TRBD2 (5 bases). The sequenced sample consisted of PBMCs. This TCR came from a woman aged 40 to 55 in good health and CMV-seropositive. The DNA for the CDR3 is TGCGCCAGCAGCGACTACCCTTCGAACACCGGGGAGCTGTTTTTT. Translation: CASSDYPSNTGELFF.